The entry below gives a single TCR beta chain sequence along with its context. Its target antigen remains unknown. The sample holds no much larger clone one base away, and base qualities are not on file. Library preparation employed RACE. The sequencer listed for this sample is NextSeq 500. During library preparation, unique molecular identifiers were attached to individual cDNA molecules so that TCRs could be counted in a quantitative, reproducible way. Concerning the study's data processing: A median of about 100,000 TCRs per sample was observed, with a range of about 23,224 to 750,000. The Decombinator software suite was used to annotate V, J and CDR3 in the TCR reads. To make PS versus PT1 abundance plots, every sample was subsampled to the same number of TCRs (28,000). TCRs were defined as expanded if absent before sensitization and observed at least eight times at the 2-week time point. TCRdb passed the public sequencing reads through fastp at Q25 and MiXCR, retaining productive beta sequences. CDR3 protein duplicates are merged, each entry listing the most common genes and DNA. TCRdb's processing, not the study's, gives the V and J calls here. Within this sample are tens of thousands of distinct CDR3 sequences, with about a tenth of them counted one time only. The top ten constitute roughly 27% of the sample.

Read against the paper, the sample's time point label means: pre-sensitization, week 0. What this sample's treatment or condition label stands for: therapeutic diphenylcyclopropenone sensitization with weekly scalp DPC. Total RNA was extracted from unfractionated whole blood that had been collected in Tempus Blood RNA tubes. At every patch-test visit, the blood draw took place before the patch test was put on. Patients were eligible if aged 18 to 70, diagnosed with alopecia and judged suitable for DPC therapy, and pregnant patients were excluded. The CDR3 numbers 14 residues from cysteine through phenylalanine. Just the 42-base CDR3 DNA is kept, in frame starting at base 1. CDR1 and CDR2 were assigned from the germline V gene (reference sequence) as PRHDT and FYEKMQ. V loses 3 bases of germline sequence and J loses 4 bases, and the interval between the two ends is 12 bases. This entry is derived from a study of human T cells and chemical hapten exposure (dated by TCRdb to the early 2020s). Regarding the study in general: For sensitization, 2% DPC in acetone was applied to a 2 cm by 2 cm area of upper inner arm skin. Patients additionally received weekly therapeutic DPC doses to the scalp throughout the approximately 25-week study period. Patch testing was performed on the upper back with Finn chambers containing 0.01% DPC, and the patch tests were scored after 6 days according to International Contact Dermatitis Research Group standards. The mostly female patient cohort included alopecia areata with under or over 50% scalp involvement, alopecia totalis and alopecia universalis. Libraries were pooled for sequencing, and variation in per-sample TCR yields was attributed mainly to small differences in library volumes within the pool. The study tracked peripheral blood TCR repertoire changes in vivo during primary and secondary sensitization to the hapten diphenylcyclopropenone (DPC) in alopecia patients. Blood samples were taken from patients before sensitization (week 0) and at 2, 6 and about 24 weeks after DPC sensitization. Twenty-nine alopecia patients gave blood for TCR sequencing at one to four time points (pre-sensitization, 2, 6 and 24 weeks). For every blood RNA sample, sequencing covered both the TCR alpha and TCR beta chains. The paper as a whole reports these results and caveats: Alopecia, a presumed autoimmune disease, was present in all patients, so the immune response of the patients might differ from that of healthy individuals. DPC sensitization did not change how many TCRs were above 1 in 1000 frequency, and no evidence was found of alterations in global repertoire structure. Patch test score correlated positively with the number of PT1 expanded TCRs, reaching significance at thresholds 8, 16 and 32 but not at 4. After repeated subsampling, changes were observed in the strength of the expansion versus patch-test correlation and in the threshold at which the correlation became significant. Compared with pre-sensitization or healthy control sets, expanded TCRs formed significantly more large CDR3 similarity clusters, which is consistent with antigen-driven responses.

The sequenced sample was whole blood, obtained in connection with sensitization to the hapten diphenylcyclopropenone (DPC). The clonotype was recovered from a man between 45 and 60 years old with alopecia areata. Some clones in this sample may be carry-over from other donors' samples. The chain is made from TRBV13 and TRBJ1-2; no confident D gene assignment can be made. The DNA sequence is TGTGCCAGCAGCTTTGGAGCGGAGGGCTATGGCTACACCTTC. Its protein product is CASSFGAEGYGYTF. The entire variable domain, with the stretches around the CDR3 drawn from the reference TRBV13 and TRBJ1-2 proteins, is AAGVIQSPRHLIKEKRETATLKCYPIPRHDTVYWYQQGPGQDPQFLISFYEKMQSDKGSIPDRFSAQQFSDYHSELNMSSLELGDSALYFCASSFGAEGYGYTFGSGTRLTVV.